The next 10 T cell receptor beta chains were all read from a single sample in a study of human T cells and chemical hapten exposure. MiXCR was run by TCRdb on the RACE reads, yielding one entry per CDR3 protein. The table lists roughly 120,000 distinct CDR3 sequences, roughly 13% of them singletons. Time point given: patch test 1, 2 weeks after DPC sensitization. Sample treatment: therapeutic diphenylcyclopropenone sensitization with weekly scalp DPC. Sequenced here: whole blood, sampled in connection with sensitization to the hapten diphenylcyclopropenone (DPC). The receptors come from a man between 18 and 35 years old with alopecia areata. Some clones in this sample may be carry-over from other donors' samples.

This rearrangement joins TRBV18 to TRBJ2-1; the D gene is possibly TRBD1 (6 bases). V dropped 8 bases and J dropped 3 bases, with 14 bases sitting between them. The germline V gene encodes CDR1 KGHSH and CDR2 LQKENI. The CDR3 extends over 14 amino acids. This chain's CDR3 is CASLGQRNYNEQFF. Written as DNA, the CDR3 is TGTGCCAGCCTCGGACAGAGAAACTACAATGAGCAGTTCTTC.

This clonotype was detected only a few times. The V and J genes are TRBV28 and TRBJ2-3; TRBD2 matches 8 bases. This CDR3 contains 13 residues. Trimming cost V 9 bases and J 3 bases; bases outside gene matches: 5. Germline V gene sequence: CDR1 MDHEN, CDR2 SYDVKM. The CDR3 nucleotides are TGTGCCAGTGGACTAGCCGGGACAGATACGCAGTATTTT. It translates to CASGLAGTDTQYF.

This clonotype showed up just a few times. The gene calls are TRBV20-1 and TRBJ1-2; a weak D match, TRBD1 (6 bases). The germline V gene encodes CDR1 DFQATT and CDR2 SNEGSKA (reference sequence). The CDR3 consists of 12 residues. V lost 1 base and J lost 12, with 15 bases in between. CDR3 residues: CSARGRTGSHTF. DNA of the CDR3: TGCAGTGCTAGAGGGCGAACAGGGTCGCACACCTTC.

This clonotype was counted ten times or more. The chain couples TRBV7-9 to TRBJ1-4; possible D gene TRBD1, 5 bases. The CDR3 is 15 amino acids. Germline CDR1 reads SEHNR; CDR2 reads FQNEAQ (reference sequence). V dropped 7 bases and J dropped 7 bases, with 19 bases sitting between them. CDR3: CASNHGTGLGEKLFF. The CDR3 DNA follows: TGTGCCAGCAATCACGGGACGGGTCTTGGTGAAAAACTGTTTTTT.

This clonotype was observed many times. The V call is TRBV9, the J call TRBJ1-6; possible D gene TRBD1, 5 bases. Trimming stripped 2 bases from V and 8 bases from J, with 14 bases between. Germline assignment: CDR1 SGDLS and CDR2 YYNGEE. This CDR3 contains 15 residues. CDR3 DNA: TGTGCCAGCAGCGTCTCCGGGACGAGGGATTCACCCCTCCACTTT. It codes for CASSVSGTRDSPLHF.

This sequence joins TRBV9 and TRBJ1-2, with D unresolved. Germline CDR1 is SGDLS and CDR2 is YYNGEE. Trimming shortened V by 0 bases and J by 2 bases, and 11 bases separated the two germline ends. This CDR3 has 15 amino acids. The CDR3 region is CASSVGGEENYGYTF. For the CDR3, the DNA is TGTGCCAGCAGCGTAGGCGGGGAGGAGAACTATGGCTACACCTTC.

The V and J genes are TRBV7-9 and TRBJ1-5; TRBD1 agrees at 7 bases. After removal of 5 bases from V and 2 bases from J, the junction contained 6 bases not matched to a gene. This CDR3 contains 15 residues. Germline loops: CDR1 SEHNR, CDR2 FQNEAQ (reference sequence). CDR3 in amino acids: CASSVAGTGNQPQHF. DNA of the CDR3: TGTGCCAGCAGCGTCGCCGGGACAGGCAATCAGCCCCAGCATTTT.

This clonotype was seen a handful of times. The chain links TRBV20-1 to TRBJ1-1, with D perhaps matching TRBD1 (5 bases). The V end was cut by 1 base, the J end by 2 bases, with 32 bases between. Germline CDR1 reads DFQATT; CDR2 reads SNEGSKA (reference sequence). CDR3 size: 21 residues. For the CDR3, the DNA is TGCAGTGCTAGAGTCGCGGGGCTCATACCCTCATCGACACTTGATAACACTGAAGCTTTCTTT. Residues: CSARVAGLIPSSTLDNTEAFF.

This clonotype was found a few times. V is TRBV7-9 and J is TRBJ2-2; possibly TRBD2 for D (6 bases). The V and J ends lost 8 bases and 4 bases respectively, with 14 bases between them. From germline, CDR1 is SEHNR and CDR2 FQNEAQ (reference sequence). The CDR3 runs 14 residues. The CDR3 is CASSRGDGTGELFF. The CDR3, as DNA: TGTGCCAGCTCACGCGGGGATGGCACCGGGGAGCTGTTTTTT.

The sample holds a few counts of this clonotype. The rearrangement links TRBV12-3 or TRBV12-4 to TRBJ1-1; D remains unclear. The CDR3 consists of 14 residues. V was cut by 6 bases and J by 0 bases, with 11 bases left in between. CDR3 region: CASSSHGLNTEAFF. CDR3 in DNA: TGTGCCAGCAGCTCTCATGGACTGAACACTGAAGCTTTCTTT.